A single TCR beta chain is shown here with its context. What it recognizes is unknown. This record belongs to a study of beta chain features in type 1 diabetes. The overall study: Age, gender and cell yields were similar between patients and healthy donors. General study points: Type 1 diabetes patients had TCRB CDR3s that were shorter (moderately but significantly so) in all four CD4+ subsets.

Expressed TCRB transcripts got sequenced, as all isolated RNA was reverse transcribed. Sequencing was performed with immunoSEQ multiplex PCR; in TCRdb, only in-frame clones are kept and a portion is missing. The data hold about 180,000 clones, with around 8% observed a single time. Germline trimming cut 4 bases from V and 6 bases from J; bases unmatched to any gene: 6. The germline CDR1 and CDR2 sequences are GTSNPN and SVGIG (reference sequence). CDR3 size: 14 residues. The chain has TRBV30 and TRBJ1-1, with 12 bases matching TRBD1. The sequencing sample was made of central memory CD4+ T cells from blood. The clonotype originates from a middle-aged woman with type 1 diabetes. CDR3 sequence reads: CAWTRDRGHAEAFF. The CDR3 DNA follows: TGTGCCTGGACCCGGGACAGGGGGCACGCTGAAGCTTTCTTT.